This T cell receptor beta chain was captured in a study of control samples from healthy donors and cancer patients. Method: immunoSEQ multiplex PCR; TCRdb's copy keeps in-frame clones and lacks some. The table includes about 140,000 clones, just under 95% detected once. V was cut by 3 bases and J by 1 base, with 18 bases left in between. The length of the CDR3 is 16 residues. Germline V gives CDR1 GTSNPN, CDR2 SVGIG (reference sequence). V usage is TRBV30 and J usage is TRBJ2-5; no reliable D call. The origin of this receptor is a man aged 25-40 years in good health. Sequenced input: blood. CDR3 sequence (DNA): TGTGCCTGGAGCCGGGTTTACCTTGAGATCCAAGAGACCCAGTACTTC. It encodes CAWSRVYLEIQETQYF.